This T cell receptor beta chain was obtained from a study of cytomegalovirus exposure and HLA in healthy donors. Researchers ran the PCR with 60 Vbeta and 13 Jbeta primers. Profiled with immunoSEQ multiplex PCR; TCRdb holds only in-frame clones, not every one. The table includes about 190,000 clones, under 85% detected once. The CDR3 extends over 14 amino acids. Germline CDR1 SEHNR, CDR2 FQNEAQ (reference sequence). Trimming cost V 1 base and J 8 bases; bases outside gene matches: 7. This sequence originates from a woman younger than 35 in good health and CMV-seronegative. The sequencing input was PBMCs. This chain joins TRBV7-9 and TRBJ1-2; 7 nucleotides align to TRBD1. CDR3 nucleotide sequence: TGTGCCAGCAGCTTAGTCGGAGGGGGCTCGGGCTACACCTTC. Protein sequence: CASSLVGGGSGYTF.